Below, 18 T cell receptor beta chains from the same sample are listed, as sequenced in a study of cytomegalovirus exposure and HLA in healthy donors (dated by TCRdb to 2017 to 2019). Receptor libraries were prepared by the immunoSEQ multiplex PCR assay. A mixture of 60 forward primers for TCR Vbeta segments and 13 reverse primers for TCR Jbeta segments was used in the multiplex PCR. TCRdb obtained this table from immuneACCESS and retained in-frame rearrangements with V and J assigned. These tables miss some clones; where compared with another copy, unresolved V genes account for less than half of the shortfall, and the remainder is unexplained. The sample table contains 100,000 to 150,000 clones; only one count was recorded for 70% to 85% of them. The ten most abundant clones make up roughly 2% of the sample. Sequencing input: PBMCs. Source of these receptors: a man aged 18 to 29 in good health and CMV-seronegative.

This chain joins TRBV15 and TRBJ2-7; 8 bases are a match to TRBD1. Trimming cost V 3 bases and J 7 bases; bases outside gene matches: 14. CDR1 and CDR2 from the germline V gene are LNHNV and YYDKDF (reference sequence). The CDR3 runs to 16 residues. CDR3 residues: CATSSAAGQGSKEQYF. The CDR3 DNA reads as TGTGCCACCAGCAGTGCGGCAGGACAGGGTTCAAAGGAGCAGTACTTC.

The chain couples TRBV7-3 to TRBJ2-3; D remains ambiguous. Between the trimmed V and J ends, which lost 5 bases and 4 bases, there was a span of 10 bases. The CDR3 consists of 13 residues. Per germline, CDR1 SGHTA and CDR2 FQGTGA. The CDR3: CASSLAAPDTQYF. Here the CDR3 DNA reads TGTGCCAGCAGCCTCGCTGCGCCAGATACGCAGTATTTT.

This clone was seen a handful of times. This sequence joins TRBV29-1 and TRBJ1-2, with 12 bases fitting TRBD1. This CDR3 is 16 amino acids long. CDR1 is SQVTM, CDR2 ANQGSEA, per germline. After removal of 8 bases from V and 4 bases from J, the junction contained 14 bases not matched to a gene. DNA for the CDR3: TGCAGCACTACCGGGACAGGGGGCGCGGGCCTCTATGGCTACACCTTC. Its translation: CSTTGTGGAGLYGYTF.

CDR3 sequence: CASSVVGPGAGELFF. In DNA, the CDR3 is TGTGCCAGCAGCGTAGTCGGGCCGGGGGCCGGGGAGCTGTTTTTT. The chain uses TRBV9 and TRBJ2-2; D is possibly TRBD2 (6 bases). Germline V gene lookup returns CDR1 SGDLS and CDR2 YYNGEE. V was trimmed by 0 bases and J by 6 bases, leaving 12 bases between them. The CDR3 has 15 amino acids.

The sample holds one count of this clone. The chain has TRBV7-9 and TRBJ1-4; 9 bases are shared with TRBD1. Trimming took 3 bases from V and 8 from J; bases not matched to a gene: 7. The CDR3 has 15 amino acids. CDR1 is SEHNR and CDR2 is FQNEAQ in the germline V gene (reference sequence). CDR3 loop: CASSFDRGTREKLFF. For the CDR3, the DNA is TGTGCCAGCAGCTTCGACAGGGGGACGAGAGAAAAACTGTTTTTT. Full variable domain (rest looked up from reference TRBV7-9 and TRBJ1-4): DTGVSQNPRHKITKRGQNVTFRCDPISEHNRLYWYRQTLGQGPEFLTYFQNEAQLEKSRLLSDRFSAERPKGSFSTLEIQRTEQGDSAMYLCASSFDRGTREKLFFGSGTQLSVL.

The chain recombines TRBV5-1 with TRBJ2-2, with TRBD2 matching 9 bases. The CDR3 spans 17 residues. Looked up from germline, CDR1 is SGHRS and CDR2 is YFSETQ. Losses at the gene ends were 2 bases for V and 4 bases for J; bases not matched to a gene: 9. CDR3 coding DNA: TGCGCCAGCAGCTTCAGCGGGGGGTCCGTAAGCACCGGGGAGCTGTTTTTT. It yields the protein CASSFSGGSVSTGELFF.

The chain carries TRBV7-8 and TRBJ2-5, with TRBD2 identical over 7 bases. J lost 3 bases, V lost 1 base, and 14 bases had no gene match. The CDR3 length is 18 residues. The V gene's germline CDR1 is SGHVS and CDR2 FQNEAQ. CDR3 nucleotide sequence: TGTGCCAGCAGCTTAGGGTCCGCGACTAGCAGATTAAAAGAGACCCAGTACTTC. Translating gives CASSLGSATSRLKETQYF.

The V and J genes are TRBV18 and TRBJ1-1; D may be TRBD1 (6 bases). V lost 4 bases and J lost 1, with 10 bases in between. Per germline, CDR1 KGHSH and CDR2 LQKENI. The CDR3 is 14 amino acids. Here the CDR3 reads CASSRAGENTEAFF. Here the CDR3 DNA reads TGTGCCAGCTCACGGGCAGGGGAGAACACTGAAGCTTTCTTT.

The gene calls are TRBV6-5 and TRBJ1-4; 9 bases are a match to TRBD1. This CDR3 region has 15 residues. CDR1 and CDR2 (germline): MNHEY, SVGAGI. The junction had 8 bases not matched to a gene; V was cut back by 7 bases and J by 5 bases. CDR3 DNA: TGTGCCAGCAAAGGGACAGGGCATTACAATGAAAAACTGTTTTTT. It codes for CASKGTGHYNEKLFF.

This clone was detected once. CDR3 nucleotide sequence: TGTGCCAGCAGTGGACAATGGGGACACCGGTACCAAGAGACCCAGTACTTC. Its protein is CASSGQWGHRYQETQYF. This chain uses TRBV25-1 with TRBJ2-5, with TRBD1 as a possible D gene (6 bases). From germline, CDR1 is MGHDK and CDR2 SYGVNS. V was pared by 4 bases and J by 0 bases, with 18 bases between. CDR3 length equals 17 residues.

The V and J genes are TRBV6-6 and TRBJ1-1, with 8 nucleotides matching TRBD1. V lost 5 bases, J lost 7 bases, and 12 bases stayed unmatched. The CDR3 is 15 amino acids. Germline V gene sequence: CDR1 MNHNY, CDR2 SVGAGI (reference sequence). CDR3 DNA: TGTGCCAGCAGTAGAGGGACAGGCCGTCCTTTTGAAGCTTTCTTT. Its translation: CASSRGTGRPFEAFF.

This sequence joins TRBV6-1 and TRBJ2-3; 11 positions agree with TRBD1. The CDR3 length is 18 residues. Germline V CDR1 and CDR2: MNHNS, SASEGT. The V gene end was trimmed by 3 bases and the J gene end by 6 bases; junction bases not matched to a gene: 14. CDR3 residues: CASSDFMGTGGFMDTQYF. The CDR3 nucleotides read TGTGCCAGCAGTGACTTCATGGGGACAGGGGGATTCATGGATACGCAGTATTTT.

In its sample, this clone was seen a few times. This sequence joins TRBV9 and TRBJ2-1; TRBD1 might be the D (5 bases). The length of the CDR3 is 14 residues. Germline V gene sequence: CDR1 SGDLS, CDR2 YYNGEE. Trimming stripped 2 bases from V and 0 bases from J, with 6 bases between. The CDR3 sequence is CASSVDSSYNEQFF. The CDR3 region has the DNA TGTGCCAGCAGCGTTGACAGCTCCTACAATGAGCAGTTCTTC.

The chain combines TRBV5-4 with TRBJ1-6; D perhaps matches TRBD1 (6 bases). Germline V gene sequence: CDR1 SGHNT, CDR2 YYREEE (reference sequence). V was pared by 5 bases and J by 6 bases, with 12 bases between. The CDR3 contains 14 residues. CDR3 sequence: CASRYREPNSPLHF. The CDR3 nucleotides are TGTGCCAGCAGATACAGGGAACCTAATTCACCCCTCCACTTT.

The V gene is TRBV11-1, the J gene TRBJ2-1, with 10 nucleotides matching TRBD2. Germline assignment: CDR1 SGHAT and CDR2 FQDESV (reference sequence). This CDR3 has 15 amino acids. The trim removed 4 bases at V and 3 bases at J, leaving 3 bases unmatched. The DNA for the CDR3 is TGTGCCAGCAGCTCTGGGACTAGCGACTACAATGAGCAGTTCTTC. Amino acid sequence: CASSSGTSDYNEQFF. The full variable domain, rest sourced from reference TRBV11-1 and TRBJ2-1, is EAEVAQSPRYKITEKSQAVAFWCDPISGHATLYWYRQILGQGPELLVQFQDESVVDDSQLPKDRFSAERLKGVDSTLKIQPAELGDSAMYLCASSSGTSDYNEQFFGPGTRLTVL.

The genes are TRBV6-5 and TRBJ1-2; 8 positions agree with TRBD1. The CDR3 loop spans 14 amino acids. The J segment lost 6 bases and the V segment lost 1 base, leaving 4 bases of the junction unmatched. CDR1 and CDR2 (germline): MNHEY, SVGAGI. DNA for the CDR3: TGTGCCAGCAGTTACTGGCAGGGGGCGGATGGCTACACCTTC. Translated, it gives CASSYWQGADGYTF.

This chain joins TRBV6-6 and TRBJ1-2, with D hard to call. This CDR3 contains 13 residues. From germline, CDR1 is MNHNY and CDR2 SVGAGI (reference sequence). V dropped 0 bases and J dropped 4 bases, with 6 bases sitting between them. CDR3 sequence: CASSYSEGYGYTF. CDR3 DNA sequence: TGTGCCAGCAGTTACTCAGAGGGCTATGGCTACACCTTC.

V gene TRBV10-2 combines with J gene TRBJ2-7, with 7 bases aligning to TRBD1. CDR3 length equals 11 residues. Germline V gene lookup returns CDR1 WSHSY and CDR2 SAAADI. Unmatched junction bases numbered 4, after V lost 6 bases and J lost 8 bases. This CDR3 reads CASSRQGKQYF. The CDR3 bases are TGCGCCAGCAGCCGACAGGGAAAGCAGTACTTC.